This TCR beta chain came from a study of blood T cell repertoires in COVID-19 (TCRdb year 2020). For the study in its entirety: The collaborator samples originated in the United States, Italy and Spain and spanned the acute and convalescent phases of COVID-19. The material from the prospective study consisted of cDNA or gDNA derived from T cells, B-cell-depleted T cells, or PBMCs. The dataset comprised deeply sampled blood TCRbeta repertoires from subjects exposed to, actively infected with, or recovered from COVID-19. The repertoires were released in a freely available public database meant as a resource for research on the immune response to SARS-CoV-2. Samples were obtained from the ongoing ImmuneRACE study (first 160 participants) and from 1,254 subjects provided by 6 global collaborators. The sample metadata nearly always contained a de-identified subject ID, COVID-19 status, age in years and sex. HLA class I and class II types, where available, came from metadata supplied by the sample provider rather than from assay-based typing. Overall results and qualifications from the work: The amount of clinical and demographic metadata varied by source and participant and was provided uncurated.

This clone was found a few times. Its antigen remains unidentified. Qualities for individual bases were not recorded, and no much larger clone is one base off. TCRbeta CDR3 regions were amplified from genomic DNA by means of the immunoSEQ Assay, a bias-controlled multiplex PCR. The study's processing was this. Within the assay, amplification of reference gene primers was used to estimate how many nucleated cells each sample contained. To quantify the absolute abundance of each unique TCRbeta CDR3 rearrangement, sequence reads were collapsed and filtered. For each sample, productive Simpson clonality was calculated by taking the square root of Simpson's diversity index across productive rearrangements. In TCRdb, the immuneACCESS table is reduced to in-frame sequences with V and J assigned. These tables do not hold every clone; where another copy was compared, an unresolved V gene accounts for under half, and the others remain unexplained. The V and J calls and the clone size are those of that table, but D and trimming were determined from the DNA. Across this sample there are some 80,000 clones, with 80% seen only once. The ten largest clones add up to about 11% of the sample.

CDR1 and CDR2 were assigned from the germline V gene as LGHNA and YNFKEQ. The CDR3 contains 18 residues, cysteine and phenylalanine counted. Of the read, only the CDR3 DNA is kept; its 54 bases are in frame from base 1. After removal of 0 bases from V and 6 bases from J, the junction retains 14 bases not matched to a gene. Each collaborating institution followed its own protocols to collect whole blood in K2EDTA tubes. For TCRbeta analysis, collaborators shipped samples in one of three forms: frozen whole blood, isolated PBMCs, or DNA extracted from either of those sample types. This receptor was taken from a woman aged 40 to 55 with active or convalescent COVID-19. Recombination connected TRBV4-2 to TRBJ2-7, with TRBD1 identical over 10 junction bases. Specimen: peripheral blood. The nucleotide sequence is TGTGCCAGCAGCCAAGATCCGTTAGCGGACAGGGGGATGGGCGAGCAGTACTTC. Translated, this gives CASSQDPLADRGMGEQYF.